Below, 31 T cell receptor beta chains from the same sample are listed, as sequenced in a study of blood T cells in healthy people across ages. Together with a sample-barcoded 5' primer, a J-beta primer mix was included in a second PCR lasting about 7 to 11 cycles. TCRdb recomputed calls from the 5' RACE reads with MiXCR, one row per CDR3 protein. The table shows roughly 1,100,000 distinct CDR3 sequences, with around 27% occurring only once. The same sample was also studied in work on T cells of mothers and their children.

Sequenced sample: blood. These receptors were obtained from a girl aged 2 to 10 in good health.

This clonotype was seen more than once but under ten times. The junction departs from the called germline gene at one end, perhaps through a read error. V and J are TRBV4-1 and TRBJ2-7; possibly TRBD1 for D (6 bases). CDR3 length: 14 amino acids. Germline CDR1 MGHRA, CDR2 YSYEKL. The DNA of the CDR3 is TGTGCCAGCAGCCAAGTGGGGGCTTCCTACGAGCAGTACTTC. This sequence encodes CASSQVGASYEQYF.

CDR3 residues: CASSFGTSGSATYNEQFF. CDR3 sequence (DNA): TGTGCCAGCAGTTTTGGGACTAGCGGGAGTGCGACCTACAATGAGCAGTTCTTC. The chain joins TRBV27 to TRBJ2-1; 14 bases are a match to TRBD2. Per germline, CDR1 MNHEY and CDR2 SMNVEV (reference sequence). This CDR3 contains 18 residues. V was pared by 3 bases and J by 2 bases, with 6 bases of the junction left unmatched.

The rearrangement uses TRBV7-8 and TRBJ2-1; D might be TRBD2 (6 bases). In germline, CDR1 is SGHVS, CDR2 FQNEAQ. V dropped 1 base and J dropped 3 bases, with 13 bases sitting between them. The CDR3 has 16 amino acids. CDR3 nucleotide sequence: TGTGCCAGCAGCTTAGATTTAGCGGCCCTCTACAATGAGCAGTTCTTC. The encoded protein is CASSLDLAALYNEQFF.

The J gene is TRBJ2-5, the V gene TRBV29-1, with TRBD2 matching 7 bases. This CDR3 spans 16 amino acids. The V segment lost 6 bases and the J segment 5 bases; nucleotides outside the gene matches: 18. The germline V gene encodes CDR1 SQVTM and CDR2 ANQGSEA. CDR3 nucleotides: TGCAGCGTGGGGGGGGTGAATAGCTTTGTGGTTGAGACCCAGTACTTC. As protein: CSVGGVNSFVVETQYF.

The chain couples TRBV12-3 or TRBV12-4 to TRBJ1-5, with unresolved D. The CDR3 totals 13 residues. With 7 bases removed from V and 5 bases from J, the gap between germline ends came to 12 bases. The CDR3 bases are TGTGCCAGCACCCTGGGCGGCCATCAGCCCCAGCATTTT. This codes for CASTLGGHQPQHF.

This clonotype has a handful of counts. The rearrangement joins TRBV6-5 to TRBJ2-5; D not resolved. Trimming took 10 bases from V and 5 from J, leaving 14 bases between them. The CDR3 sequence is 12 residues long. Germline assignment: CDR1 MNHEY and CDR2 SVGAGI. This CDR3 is CATRDLIETQYF. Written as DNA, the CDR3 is TGTGCCACGCGCGACTTAATTGAGACCCAGTACTTC.

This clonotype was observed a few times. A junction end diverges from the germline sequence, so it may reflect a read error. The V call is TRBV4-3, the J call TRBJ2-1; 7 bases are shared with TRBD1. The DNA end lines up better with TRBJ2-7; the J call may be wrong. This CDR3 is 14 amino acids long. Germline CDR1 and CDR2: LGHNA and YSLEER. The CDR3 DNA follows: TGCGCCGGCAGCCAAAACAGGGGTCCCTACGAGCAGTACTTC. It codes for CAGSQNRGPYEQYF.

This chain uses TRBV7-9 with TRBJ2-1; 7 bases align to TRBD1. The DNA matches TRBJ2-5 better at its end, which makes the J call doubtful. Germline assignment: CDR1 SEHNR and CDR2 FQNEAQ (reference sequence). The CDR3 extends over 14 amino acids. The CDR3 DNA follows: TGTGCCAGCAGCAAGACAGGGACGGGAGAGACCCAGTACTTC. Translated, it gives CASSKTGTGETQYF.

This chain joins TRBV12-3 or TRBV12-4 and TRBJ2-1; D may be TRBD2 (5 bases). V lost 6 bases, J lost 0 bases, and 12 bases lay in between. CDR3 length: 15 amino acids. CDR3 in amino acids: CASRREQSSYNEQFF. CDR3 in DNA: TGTGCCAGCAGGAGGGAACAAAGCTCCTACAATGAGCAGTTCTTC.

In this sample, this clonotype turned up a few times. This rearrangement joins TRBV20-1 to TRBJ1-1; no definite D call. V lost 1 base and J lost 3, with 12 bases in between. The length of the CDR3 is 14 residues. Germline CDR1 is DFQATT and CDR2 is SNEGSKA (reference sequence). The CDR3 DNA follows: TGCAGTGCTAGAGGTGAGGGCGCGGACACTGAAGCTTTCTTT. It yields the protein CSARGEGADTEAFF.

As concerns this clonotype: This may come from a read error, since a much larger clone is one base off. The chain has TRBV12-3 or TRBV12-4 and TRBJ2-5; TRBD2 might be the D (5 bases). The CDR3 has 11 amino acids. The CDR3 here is CASSLEESQYF. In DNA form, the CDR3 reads TGTGCCAGCAGTTTGGAGGAGAGCCAGTACTTC.

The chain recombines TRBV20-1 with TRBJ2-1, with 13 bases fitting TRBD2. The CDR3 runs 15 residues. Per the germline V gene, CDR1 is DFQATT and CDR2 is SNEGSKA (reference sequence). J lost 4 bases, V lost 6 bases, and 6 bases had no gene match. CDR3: CSASGTSGKYNEQFF. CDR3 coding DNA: TGCAGTGCATCGGGGACTAGCGGGAAGTACAATGAGCAGTTCTTC.

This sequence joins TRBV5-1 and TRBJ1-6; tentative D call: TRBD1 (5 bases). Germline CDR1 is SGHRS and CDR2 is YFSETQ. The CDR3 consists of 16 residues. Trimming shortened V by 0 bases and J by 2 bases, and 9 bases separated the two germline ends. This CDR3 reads CASSLDQGAYNSPLHF. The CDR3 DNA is TGCGCCAGCAGCTTGGATCAGGGTGCCTATAATTCACCCCTCCACTTT.

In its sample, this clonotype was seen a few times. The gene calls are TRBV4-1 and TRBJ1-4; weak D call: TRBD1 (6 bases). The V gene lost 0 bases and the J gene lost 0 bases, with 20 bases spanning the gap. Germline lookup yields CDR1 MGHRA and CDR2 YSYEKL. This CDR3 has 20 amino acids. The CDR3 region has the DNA TGCGCCAGCAGCCAAGACCCCGGAGGGGGTCATTGGGCAACTAATGAAAAACTGTTTTTT. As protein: CASSQDPGGGHWATNEKLFF.

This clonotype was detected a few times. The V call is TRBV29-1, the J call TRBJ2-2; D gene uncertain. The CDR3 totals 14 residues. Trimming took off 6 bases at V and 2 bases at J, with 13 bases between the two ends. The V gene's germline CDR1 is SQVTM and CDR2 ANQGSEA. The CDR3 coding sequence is TGCAGCGTATCTCTCACCCTAAACACCGGGGAGCTGTTTTTT. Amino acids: CSVSLTLNTGELFF.

CDR3 region: CASSPRKGLAGADTQYF. For the CDR3, the DNA is TGTGCCAGCAGTCCGCGAAAGGGACTAGCGGGAGCAGATACGCAGTATTTT. V usage is TRBV28 and J usage is TRBJ2-3, with 14 bases matching TRBD2. V lost 5 bases to trimming and J lost 4 bases; unmatched junction nucleotides: 8. CDR3 length equals 17 residues. Looked up from germline, CDR1 is MDHEN and CDR2 is SYDVKM.

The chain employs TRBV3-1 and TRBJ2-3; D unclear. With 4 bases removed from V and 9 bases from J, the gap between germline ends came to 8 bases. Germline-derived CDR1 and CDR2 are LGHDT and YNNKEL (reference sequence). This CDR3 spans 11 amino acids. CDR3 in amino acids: CASSRKKTQYF. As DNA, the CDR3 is TGTGCCAGCAGCCGCAAAAAGACGCAGTATTTT.

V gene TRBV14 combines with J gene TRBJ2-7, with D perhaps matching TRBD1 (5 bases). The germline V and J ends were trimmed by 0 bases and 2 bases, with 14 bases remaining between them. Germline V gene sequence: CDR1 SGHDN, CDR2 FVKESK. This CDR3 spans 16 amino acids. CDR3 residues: CASSQDQSSGTYEQYF. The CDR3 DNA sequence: TGTGCCAGCAGCCAAGATCAAAGTTCAGGGACCTACGAGCAGTACTTC.

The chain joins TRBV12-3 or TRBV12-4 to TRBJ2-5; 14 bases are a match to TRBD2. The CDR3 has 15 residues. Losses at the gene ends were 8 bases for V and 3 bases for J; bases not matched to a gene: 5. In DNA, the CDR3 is TGTGCCAGCGGGACTAGCGGGGGAACCGAAGAGACCCAGTACTTC. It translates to CASGTSGGTEETQYF.

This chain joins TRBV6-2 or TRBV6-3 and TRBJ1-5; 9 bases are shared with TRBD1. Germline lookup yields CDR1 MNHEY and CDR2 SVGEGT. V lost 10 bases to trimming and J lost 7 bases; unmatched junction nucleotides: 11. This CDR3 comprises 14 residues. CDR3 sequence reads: CANSPGQGGQPQHF. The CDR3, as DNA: TGTGCCAACAGCCCGGGACAGGGAGGCCAGCCCCAGCATTTT.

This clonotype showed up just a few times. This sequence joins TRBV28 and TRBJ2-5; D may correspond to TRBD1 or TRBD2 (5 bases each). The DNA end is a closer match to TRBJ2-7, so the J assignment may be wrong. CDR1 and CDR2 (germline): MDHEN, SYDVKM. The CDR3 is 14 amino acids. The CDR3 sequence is CASSLREIGYEQYF. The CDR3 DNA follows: TGTGCCAGCAGCCTCAGGGAGATTGGCTACGAGCAGTACTTC.

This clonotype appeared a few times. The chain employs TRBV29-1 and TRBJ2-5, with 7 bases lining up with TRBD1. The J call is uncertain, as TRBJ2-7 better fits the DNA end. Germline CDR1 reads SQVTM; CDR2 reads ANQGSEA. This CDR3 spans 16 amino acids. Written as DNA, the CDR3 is TGCAGCGTTAGGGGAAAAGGGGGCAGATCGCCCTACGAGCAGTACTTC. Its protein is CSVRGKGGRSPYEQYF.

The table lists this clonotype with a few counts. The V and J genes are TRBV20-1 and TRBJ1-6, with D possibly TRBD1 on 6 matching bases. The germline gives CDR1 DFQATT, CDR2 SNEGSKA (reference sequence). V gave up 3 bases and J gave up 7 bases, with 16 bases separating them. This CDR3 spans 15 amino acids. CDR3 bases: TGCAGTGCTAGTTATGGTCGGCAGGGGAATTCACCCCTCCACTTT. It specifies CSASYGRQGNSPLHF.

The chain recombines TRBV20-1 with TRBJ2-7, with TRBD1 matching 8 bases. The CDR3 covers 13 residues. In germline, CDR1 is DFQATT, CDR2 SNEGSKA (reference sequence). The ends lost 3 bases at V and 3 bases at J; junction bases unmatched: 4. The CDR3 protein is CSARTDRGYEQYF. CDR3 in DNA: TGCAGTGCTAGGACCGACAGGGGCTACGAGCAGTACTTC.

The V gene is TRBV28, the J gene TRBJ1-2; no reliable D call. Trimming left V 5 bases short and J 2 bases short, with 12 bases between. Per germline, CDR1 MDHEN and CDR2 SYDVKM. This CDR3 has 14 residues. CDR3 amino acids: CASSPPTANYGYTF. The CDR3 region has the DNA TGTGCCAGCAGTCCCCCCACAGCGAACTATGGCTACACCTTC.

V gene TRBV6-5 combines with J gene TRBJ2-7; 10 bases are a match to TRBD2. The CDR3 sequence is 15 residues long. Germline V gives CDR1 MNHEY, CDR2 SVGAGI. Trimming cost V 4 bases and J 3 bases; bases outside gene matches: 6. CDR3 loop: CASSSTSGDLYEQYF. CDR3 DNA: TGTGCCAGCAGTTCCACTAGCGGGGATCTCTACGAGCAGTACTTC.

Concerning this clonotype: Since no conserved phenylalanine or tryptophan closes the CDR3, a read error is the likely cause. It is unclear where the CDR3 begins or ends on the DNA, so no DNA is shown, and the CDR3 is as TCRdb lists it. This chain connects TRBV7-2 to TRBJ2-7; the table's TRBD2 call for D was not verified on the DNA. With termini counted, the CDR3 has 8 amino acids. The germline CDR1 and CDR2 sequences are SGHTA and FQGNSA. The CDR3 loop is CASSLTAG.

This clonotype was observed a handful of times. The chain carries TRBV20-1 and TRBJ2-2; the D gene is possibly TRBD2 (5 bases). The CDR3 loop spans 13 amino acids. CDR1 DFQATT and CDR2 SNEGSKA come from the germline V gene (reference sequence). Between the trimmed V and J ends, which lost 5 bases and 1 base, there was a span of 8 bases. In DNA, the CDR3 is TGCAGTGCTGTGGACTTGAACACCGGGGAGCTGTTTTTT. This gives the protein CSAVDLNTGELFF.

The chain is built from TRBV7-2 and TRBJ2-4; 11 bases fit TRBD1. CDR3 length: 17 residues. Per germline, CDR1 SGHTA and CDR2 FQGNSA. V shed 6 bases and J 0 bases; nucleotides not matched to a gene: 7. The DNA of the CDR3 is TGTGCCAGCAGTTCCGGGACAGGGGGTCTAGCCAAAAACATTCAGTACTTC. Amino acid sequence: CASSSGTGGLAKNIQYF.

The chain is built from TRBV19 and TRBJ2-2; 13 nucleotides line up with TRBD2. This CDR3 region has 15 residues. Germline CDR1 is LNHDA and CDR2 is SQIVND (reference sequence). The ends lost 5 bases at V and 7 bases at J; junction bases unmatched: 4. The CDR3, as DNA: TGTGCCAGTAGTGGGACTAGCGGGAATAACGGGGAGCTGTTTTTT. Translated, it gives CASSGTSGNNGELFF.

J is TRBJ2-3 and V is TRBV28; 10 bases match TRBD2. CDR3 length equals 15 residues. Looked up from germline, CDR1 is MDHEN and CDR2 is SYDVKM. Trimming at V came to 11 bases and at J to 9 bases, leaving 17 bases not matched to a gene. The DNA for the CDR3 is TGTGCCGGTGCGAGCGGGAGGGCCTTGATGCTAACGCAGTATTTT. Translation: CAGASGRALMLTQYF.